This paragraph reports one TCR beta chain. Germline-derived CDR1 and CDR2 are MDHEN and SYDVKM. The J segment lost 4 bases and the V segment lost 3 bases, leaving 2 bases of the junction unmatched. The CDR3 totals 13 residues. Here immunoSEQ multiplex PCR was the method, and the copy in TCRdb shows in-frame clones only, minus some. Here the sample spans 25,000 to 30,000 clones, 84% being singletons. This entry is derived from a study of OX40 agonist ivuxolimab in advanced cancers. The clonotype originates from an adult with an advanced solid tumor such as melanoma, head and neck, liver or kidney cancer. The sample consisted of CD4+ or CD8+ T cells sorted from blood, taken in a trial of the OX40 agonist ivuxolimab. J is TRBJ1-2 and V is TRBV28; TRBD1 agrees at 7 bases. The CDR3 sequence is CASSFRQGYGYTF. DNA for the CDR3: TGTGCCAGCAGTTTTCGACAGGGCTATGGCTACACCTTC.